Listed below are T cell receptor beta chains from one sample, sequenced in a study of cytomegalovirus exposure and HLA in healthy donors. TCRdb keeps only in-frame clones here, not all; method: immunoSEQ multiplex PCR. The data contain around 150,000 clones, about 60% of them singletons. The specimen was PBMCs. These receptors were collected from an older woman in good health and CMV-seropositive. The CDR3 runs from the conserved cysteine through the conserved F or W. The D gene is left open where the match is weak. Where a row states a size, it is once, few, many or the class of an expanded clone; other rows omit it.

>NA|TRBJ2-3|TRBD1|TRBV7-9
TGTGCCAGCAGCCCCGGGACAGGAACCACAGATACGCAGTATTTT
CASSPGTGTTDTQYF
>NA|TRBJ1-6|TRBD1|TRBV5-1
TGCGCCAGCAGCTCGGGACAGAGCTCCTATAATTCACCCCTCCACTTT
CASSSGQSSYNSPLHF
>NA|TRBJ2-5|TRBD2|TRBV7-6
TGTGCCAGCAGCCCCGGACTAGCGGGAGGTGGGCAAGAGACCCAGTACTTC
CASSPGLAGGGQETQYF
>NA|TRBJ1-2|NA|TRBV29-1
TGCAGCGTTGATCGAGATTCCTATGGCTACACCTTC
CSVDRDSYGYTF
>NA|TRBJ2-1|TRBD2|TRBV7-2
TGTGCCAGCAGCTTAGCTTCAGCGGGGGGGGAGCAGTTCTTC
CASSLASAGGEQFF
>few|TRBJ2-7|NA|TRBV5-4
TGTGCCAGCAGCTTGGACCCAGACTACGAGCAGTACTTC
CASSLDPDYEQYF
>NA|TRBJ1-2|NA|TRBV7-9
TGTGCCAGCAGCTTAGGGCCGGGAGGAGCGAACTATGGCTACACCTTC
CASSLGPGGANYGYTF
>NA|TRBJ2-7|NA|TRBV7-3
TGTGCCAGCAGCTCCGGATCCCACAGCGAGCAGTACTTC
CASSSGSHSEQYF
>NA|TRBJ2-3|NA|TRBV2
TGTGCCAGCAGGGCCCTAGGAAACACAGATACGCAGTATTTT
CASRALGNTDTQYF
>NA|TRBJ2-7|TRBD1|TRBV9
TGTGCCAGCAGCGTAGTGGGACAGGGTGACGAGCAGTACTTC
CASSVVGQGDEQYF
>NA|TRBJ1-4|NA|TRBV27
TGTGCCAGCAGTCGACCGGGGGTTGAAAAACTGTTTTTT
CASSRPGVEKLFF
>NA|TRBJ1-2|NA|TRBV30
TGTGCCTGGAGTGTTTCGGTGTCCGGCTACACCTTC
CAWSVSVSGYTF
>NA|TRBJ1-1|NA|TRBV7-2
TGTGCCAGCAGCGTACAGGGATACACTGAAGCTTTCTTT
CASSVQGYTEAFF
>NA|TRBJ1-4|TRBD1|TRBV2
TGTGCCAGCAGACCCGACAGGGGGCGAAGTGAAAAACTGTTTTTT
CASRPDRGRSEKLFF
>NA|TRBJ1-1|TRBD1|TRBV11-1
TGTGCCAGCAGCTTAGCAGGGGGCCTCTTGGCCGAAGCTTTCTTT
CASSLAGGLLAEAFF
>few|TRBJ1-2|NA|TRBV30
TGTGCCTGGAGTGTCCGGGGGGCAGAGGGCTACACCTTC
CAWSVRGAEGYTF
>few|TRBJ2-7|TRBD2|TRBV7-2
TGTGCCAGCAGCTTATCGGGGGGGGACCCCTACGAGCAGTACTTC
CASSLSGGDPYEQYF
>once|TRBJ2-2|NA|TRBV2
TGTGCCAGCAGTGACAATCGCGGAGCCACCGGGGAGCTGTTTTTT
CASSDNRGATGELFF
>NA|TRBJ2-1|NA|TRBV7-3
TGTGCCAGCAGCTCCCACTCGGAGGGTGGTGAGCAGTTCTTC
CASSSHSEGGEQFF
>NA|TRBJ2-7|NA|TRBV11-3
TGTGCCAGCAGCTCTACCCTCTCCTACGAGCAGTACTTC
CASSSTLSYEQYF
>NA|TRBJ2-5|TRBD1|TRBV6-6
TGTGCCAGCAGATTAACCGGGACAGGGGTTGAGACCCAGTACTTC
CASRLTGTGVETQYF
>NA|TRBJ2-2|TRBD2|TRBV7-6
TGTGCCAGCAGCTTAGGACTAGCGGGAGGGGCCACCGGGGAGCTGTTTTTT
CASSLGLAGGATGELFF
>NA|TRBJ2-3|TRBD2|TRBV4-1
TGCGCCAGCAGCCAAGAAGGGTCGCCGGGAGGTGCGACAGATACGCAGTATTTT
CASSQEGSPGGATDTQYF
>NA|TRBJ2-7|NA|TRBV7-9
TGTGCCAGCAGCTTAGCCCCCCAGGGCTCCTACGAGCAGTACTTC
CASSLAPQGSYEQYF
>few|TRBJ2-7|NA|TRBV5-1
TGCGCCAGCAGCTTGGCGGAGGGCTACGAGCAGTACTTC
CASSLAEGYEQYF
>NA|TRBJ2-3|TRBD1|TRBV6-6
TGTGCCAGCAGGGACACCGGGACAGGGGAGGATACGCAGTATTTT
CASRDTGTGEDTQYF
>NA|TRBJ2-1|TRBD1|TRBV5-5
TGTGCCAGCAGCTTGGAGGGACAGGGTATGGGTGAGCAGTTCTTC
CASSLEGQGMGEQFF
>few|TRBJ2-5|TRBD2|TRBV10-3
TGTGCCATCAGTGAGTCGGCTAGCGGGAGAGTTTCCGAGACCCAGTACTTC
CAISESASGRVSETQYF
>NA|TRBJ2-7|TRBD2|TRBV7-2
TGTGCCAGCAGCTTAAGGAAGCTAGCGGGGTACGAGCAGTACTTC
CASSLRKLAGYEQYF
>once|TRBJ2-3|TRBD1|TRBV5-1
TGCGCCAGCAGCCTGGGACAGGCGCTGGGCACAGATACGCAGTATTTT
CASSLGQALGTDTQYF
>NA|TRBJ2-1|NA|TRBV2
TGTGCCAGCACCCCCCTAGGGGAAAGCTCCTACAATGAGCAGTTCTTC
CASTPLGESSYNEQFF
>few|TRBJ2-3|TRBD2|TRBV7-2
TGTGCCAGCAGCGCCCGACTAGCGCCGGATACGCAGTATTTT
CASSARLAPDTQYF
>NA|TRBJ1-3|NA|TRBV14
TGTGCCAGCAGCCAAGATCGCCTCTGGAGCTCTGGAAACACCATATATTTT
CASSQDRLWSSGNTIYF
>NA|TRBJ2-6|TRBD1|TRBV5-1
TGCGCCAGCAGTTCCGGAGGGGGGACAGGGGGCGCTGGGGCCAACGTCCTGACTTTC
CASSSGGGTGGAGANVLTF
>NA|TRBJ2-1|NA|TRBV28
TGTGCCAGCAAGGAGGGAGTGAACTACAATGAGCAGTTCTTC
CASKEGVNYNEQFF
>NA|TRBJ1-2|NA|TRBV5-8
TGTGCCAGCACCCCTTGGGGGGACTATGGCTACACCTTC
CASTPWGDYGYTF
>NA|TRBJ1-1|NA|TRBV29-1
TGCAGCGTTAGGGGCGGTGGGAACACTGAAGCTTTCTTT
CSVRGGGNTEAFF
>NA|TRBJ2-3|TRBD2|TRBV6-4
TGTGCCAGCAGTGAGAGCGGGAGGACAACAGATACGCAGTATTTT
CASSESGRTTDTQYF
>NA|TRBJ2-5|NA|TRBV6-1
TGTGCCAGCAGTGAACAGTATTGGTTAGAGACCCAGTACTTC
CASSEQYWLETQYF
>NA|TRBJ1-2|NA|TRBV9
TGTGCCAGCAGCGTAGCTCTAGGGGAAGACTATGGCTACACCTTC
CASSVALGEDYGYTF
>NA|TRBJ2-2|NA|TRBV6-5
TGTGCCAGCACCCGGGACATCACCGGGGAGCTGTTTTTT
CASTRDITGELFF
>once|TRBJ1-1|NA|TRBV18
TGTGCCAGCTCAAGGGAGTTCACTGAAGCTTTCTTT
CASSREFTEAFF
>NA|TRBJ2-1|TRBD2|TRBV29-1
TGCAGCGGCCAACTCACTAGCGGGAGCTCCTACAATGAGCAGTTCTTC
CSGQLTSGSSYNEQFF
>NA|TRBJ1-5|TRBD1|TRBV19
TGTGCCAGTAGTAGAGGGACAGTCCCGAGTCAGCCCCAGCATTTT
CASSRGTVPSQPQHF
>few|TRBJ2-1|NA|TRBV5-1
TGCGCCAGCAACATGGGGGCGAGCTCCTACAATGAGCAGTTCTTC
CASNMGASSYNEQFF
>few|TRBJ1-1|TRBD1|TRBV15
TGTGCCACCAGCAGCTTCCGGGACAGGCAGAACACTGAAGCTTTCTTT
CATSSFRDRQNTEAFF